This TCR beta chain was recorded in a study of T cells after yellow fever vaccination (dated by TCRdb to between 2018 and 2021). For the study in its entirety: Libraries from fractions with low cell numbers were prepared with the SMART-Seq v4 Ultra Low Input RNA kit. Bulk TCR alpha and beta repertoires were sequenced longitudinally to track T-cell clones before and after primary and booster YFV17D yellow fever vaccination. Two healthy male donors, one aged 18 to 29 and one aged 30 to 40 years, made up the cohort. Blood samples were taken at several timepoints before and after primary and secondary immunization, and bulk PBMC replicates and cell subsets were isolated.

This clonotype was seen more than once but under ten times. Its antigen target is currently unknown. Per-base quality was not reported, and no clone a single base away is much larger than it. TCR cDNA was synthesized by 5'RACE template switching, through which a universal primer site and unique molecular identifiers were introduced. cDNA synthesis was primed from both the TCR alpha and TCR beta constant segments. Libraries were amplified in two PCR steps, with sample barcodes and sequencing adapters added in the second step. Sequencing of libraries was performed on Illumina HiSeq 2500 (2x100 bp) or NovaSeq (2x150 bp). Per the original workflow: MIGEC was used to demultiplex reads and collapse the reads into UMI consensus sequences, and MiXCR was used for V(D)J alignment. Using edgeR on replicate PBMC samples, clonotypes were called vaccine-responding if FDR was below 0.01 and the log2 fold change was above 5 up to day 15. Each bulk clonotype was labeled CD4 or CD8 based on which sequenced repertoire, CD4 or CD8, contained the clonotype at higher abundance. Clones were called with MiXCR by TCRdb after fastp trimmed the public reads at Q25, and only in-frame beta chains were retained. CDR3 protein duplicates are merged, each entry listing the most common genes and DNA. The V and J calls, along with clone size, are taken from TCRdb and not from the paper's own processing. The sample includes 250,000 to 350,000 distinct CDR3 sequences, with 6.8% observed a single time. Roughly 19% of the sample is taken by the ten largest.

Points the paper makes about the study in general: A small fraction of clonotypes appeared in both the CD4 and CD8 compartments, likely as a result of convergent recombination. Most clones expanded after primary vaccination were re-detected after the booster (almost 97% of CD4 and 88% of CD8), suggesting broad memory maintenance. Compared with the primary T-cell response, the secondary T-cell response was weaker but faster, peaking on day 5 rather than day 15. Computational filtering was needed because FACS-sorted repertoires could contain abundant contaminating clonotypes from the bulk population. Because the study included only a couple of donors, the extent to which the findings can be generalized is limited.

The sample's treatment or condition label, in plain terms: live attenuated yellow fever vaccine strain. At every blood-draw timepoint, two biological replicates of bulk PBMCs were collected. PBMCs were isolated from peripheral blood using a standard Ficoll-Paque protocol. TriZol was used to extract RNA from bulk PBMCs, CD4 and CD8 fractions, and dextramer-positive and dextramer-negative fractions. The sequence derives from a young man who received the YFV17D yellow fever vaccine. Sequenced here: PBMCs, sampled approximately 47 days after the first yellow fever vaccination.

CDR3 reads: CASSVGFGVNTEAFF. The DNA is TGTGCCAGCAGCGTAGGGTTCGGGGTGAACACTGAAGCTTTCTTT. The rearranged segments are TRBV9 and TRBJ1-1; the D gene identity is not certain. The CDR3 spans 15 residues, from the cysteine through the phenylalanine. Only the CDR3 region is kept as DNA, spanning 45 bases read in frame from base 1. As encoded in the germline V gene, CDR1 is SGDLS while CDR2 is YYNGEE. The germline ends are 9 bases apart after V is trimmed by 0 bases and J by 0 bases.